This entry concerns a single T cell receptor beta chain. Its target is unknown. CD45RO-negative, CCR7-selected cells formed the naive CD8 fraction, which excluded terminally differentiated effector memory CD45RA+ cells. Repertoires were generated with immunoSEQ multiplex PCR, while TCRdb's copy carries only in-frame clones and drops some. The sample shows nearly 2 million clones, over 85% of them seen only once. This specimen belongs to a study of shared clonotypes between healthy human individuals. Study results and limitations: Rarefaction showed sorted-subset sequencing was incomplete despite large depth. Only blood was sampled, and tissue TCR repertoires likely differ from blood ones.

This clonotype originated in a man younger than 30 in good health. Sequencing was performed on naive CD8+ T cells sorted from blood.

The CDR3 spells CASSTGTQYNEQFF. Here the CDR3 DNA reads TGTGCCAGCAGTACCGGGACACAATACAATGAGCAGTTCTTC. The V call is TRBV5-6, the J call TRBJ2-1; weak D call: TRBD1 (6 bases). There are 14 residues in the CDR3. Trimming removed 5 bases at V and 4 bases at J, with 13 bases between. The germline CDR1 and CDR2 sequences are SGHDT and YYEEEE.